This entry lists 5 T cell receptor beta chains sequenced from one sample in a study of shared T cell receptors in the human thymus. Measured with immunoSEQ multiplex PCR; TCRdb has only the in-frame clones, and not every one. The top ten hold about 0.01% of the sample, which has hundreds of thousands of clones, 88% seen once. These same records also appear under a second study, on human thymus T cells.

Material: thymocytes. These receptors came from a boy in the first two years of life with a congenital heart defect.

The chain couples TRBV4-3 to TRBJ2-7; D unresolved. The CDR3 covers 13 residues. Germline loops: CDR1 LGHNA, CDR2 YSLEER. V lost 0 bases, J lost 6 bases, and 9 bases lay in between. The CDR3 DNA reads TGCGCCAGCAGCCAAGAGGTAGGAGCCGAGCAGTACTTC. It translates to CASSQEVGAEQYF.

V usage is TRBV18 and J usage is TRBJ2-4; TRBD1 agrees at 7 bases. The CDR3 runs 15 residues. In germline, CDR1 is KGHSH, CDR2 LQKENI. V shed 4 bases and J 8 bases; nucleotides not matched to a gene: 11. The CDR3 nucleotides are TGTGCCAGCTCACAAGGGGACAGTTGTCCGGACATTCAGTACTTC. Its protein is CASSQGDSCPDIQYF. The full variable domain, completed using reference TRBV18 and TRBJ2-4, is NAGVMQNPRHLVRRRGQEARLRCSPMKGHSHVYWYRQLPEEGLKFMVYLQKENIIDESGMPKERFSAEFPKEGPSILRIQQVVRGDSAAYFCASSQGDSCPDIQYFGAGTRLSVL.

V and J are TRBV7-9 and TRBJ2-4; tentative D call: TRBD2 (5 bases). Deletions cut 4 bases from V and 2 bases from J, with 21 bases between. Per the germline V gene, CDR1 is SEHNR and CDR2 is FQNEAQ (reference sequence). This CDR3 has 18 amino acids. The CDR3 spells CASSSGPPGFGTKNIQYF. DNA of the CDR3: TGTGCCAGCAGCTCCGGTCCCCCGGGGTTCGGGACCAAAAACATTCAGTACTTC.

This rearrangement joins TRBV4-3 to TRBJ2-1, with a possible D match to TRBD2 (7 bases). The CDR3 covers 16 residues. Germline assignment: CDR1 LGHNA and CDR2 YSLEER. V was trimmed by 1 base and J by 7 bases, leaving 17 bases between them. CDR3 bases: TGCGCCAGCAGCCAAGGGCTAGCCGGGGGGCAAAATGAGCAGTTCTTC. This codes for CASSQGLAGGQNEQFF.

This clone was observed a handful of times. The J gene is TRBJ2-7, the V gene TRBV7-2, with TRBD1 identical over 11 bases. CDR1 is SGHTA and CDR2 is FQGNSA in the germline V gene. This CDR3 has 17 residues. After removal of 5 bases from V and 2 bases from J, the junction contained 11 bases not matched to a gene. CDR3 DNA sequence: TGTGCCAGCAGCACCATCCTTCCGGGACAGGGGGCCTACGAGCAGTACTTC. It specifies CASSTILPGQGAYEQYF. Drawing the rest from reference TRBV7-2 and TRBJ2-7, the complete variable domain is GAGVSQSPSNKVTEKGKDVELRCDPISGHTALYWYRQSLGQGLEFLIYFQGNSAPDKSGLPSDRFSAERTGGSVSTLTIQRTQQEDSAVYLCASSTILPGQGAYEQYFGPGTRLTVT.